One sample yielded the 3 T cell receptor beta chains listed below, sequenced in a study of OX40 agonist ivuxolimab in advanced cancers. The repertoire was sequenced with immunoSEQ multiplex PCR; TCRdb's copy has only in-frame clones and lacks some. This table holds 76,000 or so clones, around 85% found once. The sequencing here drew on CD4+ or CD8+ T cells sorted from blood, taken in a trial of the OX40 agonist ivuxolimab. The receptor source for this set is an adult with an advanced solid tumor such as melanoma, head and neck, liver or kidney cancer.

V is TRBV9 and J is TRBJ1-1; perhaps TRBD1 as D (5 bases). The CDR3 is 14 residues long. With 1 base removed from V and 2 bases from J, the gap between germline ends came to 9 bases. Germline V gene data show CDR1 as SGDLS and CDR2 as YYNGEE. CDR3 DNA: TGTGCCAGCAGCGTAAGGGGAGCAAACACTGAAGCTTTCTTT. Residues: CASSVRGANTEAFF.

V is TRBV6-6 and J is TRBJ2-5; D not certain. CDR1 is MNHNY and CDR2 is SVGAGI in the germline V gene (reference sequence). Between the trimmed V and J ends, which lost 8 bases and 5 bases, there was a span of 15 bases. The CDR3 runs to 13 residues. This chain's CDR3 is CASLTEVAETQYF. CDR3 DNA: TGTGCCAGCCTTACCGAAGTCGCGGAGACCCAGTACTTC.

The chain uses TRBV10-3 and TRBJ2-3; possible D gene TRBD2, 5 bases. CDR1 and CDR2 from the germline V gene are ENHRY and SYGVKD. CDR3 length: 16 amino acids. V was pared by 0 bases and J by 1 base, with 11 bases between. CDR3 region: CAISESRAARTDTQYF. CDR3 bases: TGTGCCATCAGTGAGTCGCGGGCGGCCCGCACAGATACGCAGTATTTT.